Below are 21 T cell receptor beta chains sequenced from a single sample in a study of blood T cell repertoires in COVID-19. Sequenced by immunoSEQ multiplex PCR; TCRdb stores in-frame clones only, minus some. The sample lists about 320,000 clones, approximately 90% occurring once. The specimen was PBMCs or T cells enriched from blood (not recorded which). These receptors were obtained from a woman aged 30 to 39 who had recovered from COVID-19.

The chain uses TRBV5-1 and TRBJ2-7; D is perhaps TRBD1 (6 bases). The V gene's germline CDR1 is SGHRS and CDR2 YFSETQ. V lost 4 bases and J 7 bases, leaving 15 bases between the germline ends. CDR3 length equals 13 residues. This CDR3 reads CASSPMGAGEQYF. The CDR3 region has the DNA TGCGCCAGCAGCCCGATGGGGGCAGGTGAGCAGTACTTC.

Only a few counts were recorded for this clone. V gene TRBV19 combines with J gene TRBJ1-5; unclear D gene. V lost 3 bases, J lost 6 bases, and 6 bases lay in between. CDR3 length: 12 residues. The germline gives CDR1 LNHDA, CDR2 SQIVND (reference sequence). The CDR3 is CASSIISQPQHF. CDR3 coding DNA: TGTGCCAGTAGTATTATTAGTCAGCCCCAGCATTTT.

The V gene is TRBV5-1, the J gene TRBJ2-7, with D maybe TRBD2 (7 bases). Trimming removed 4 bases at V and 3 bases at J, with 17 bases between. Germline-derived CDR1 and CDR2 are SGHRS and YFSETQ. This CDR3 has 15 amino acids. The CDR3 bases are TGCGCCAGCAGCCCGGAGGGGGGGAAAGTCTACGAGCAGTACTTC. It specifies CASSPEGGKVYEQYF.

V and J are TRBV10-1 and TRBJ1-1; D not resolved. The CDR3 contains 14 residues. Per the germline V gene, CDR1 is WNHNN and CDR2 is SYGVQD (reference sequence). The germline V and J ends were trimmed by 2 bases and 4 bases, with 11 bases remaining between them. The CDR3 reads CASSEPGEATEAFF. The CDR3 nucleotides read TGCGCCAGCAGTGAGCCTGGGGAGGCCACTGAAGCTTTCTTT.

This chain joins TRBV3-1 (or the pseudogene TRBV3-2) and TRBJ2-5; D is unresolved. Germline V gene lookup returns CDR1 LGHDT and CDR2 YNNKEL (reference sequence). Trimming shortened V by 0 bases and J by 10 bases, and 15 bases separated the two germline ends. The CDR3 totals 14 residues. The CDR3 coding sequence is TGTGCCAGCAGCCAAGATCCCTCGGTCCCGATCCAGTACTTC. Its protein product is CASSQDPSVPIQYF.

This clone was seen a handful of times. The DNA for the CDR3 is TGCGCCAGCAGCTTGGTCGGAGACTCTGGAAACACCATATATTTT. It encodes CASSLVGDSGNTIYF. The rearrangement uses TRBV5-1 and TRBJ1-3; no reliable D call. The CDR3 is 15 amino acids. Germline V gene lookup returns CDR1 SGHRS and CDR2 YFSETQ. V was cut by 0 bases and J by 0 bases, with 7 bases left in between. Full variable domain (remainder filled in from reference TRBV5-1 and TRBJ1-3): KAGVTQTPRYLIKTRGQQVTLSCSPISGHRSVSWYQQTPGQGLQFLFEYFSETQRNKGNFPGRFSGRQFSNSRSEMNVSTLELGDSALYLCASSLVGDSGNTIYFGEGSWLTVV.

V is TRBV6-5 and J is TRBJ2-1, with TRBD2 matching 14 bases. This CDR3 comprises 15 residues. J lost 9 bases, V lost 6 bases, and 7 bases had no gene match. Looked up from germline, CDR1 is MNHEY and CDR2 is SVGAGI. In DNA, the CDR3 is TGTGCCAGCAGCCGGACTAGCGGGGGGAAGGGTGAGCAGTTCTTC. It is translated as CASSRTSGGKGEQFF.

CDR3 sequence reads: CASSPSFLLTSYNEQFF. The CDR3 coding sequence is TGTGCCAGTAGTCCCAGTTTCTTGTTAACGTCCTACAATGAGCAGTTCTTC. This chain joins TRBV19 and TRBJ2-1; D remains ambiguous. The CDR3 is 17 amino acids. Germline assignment: CDR1 LNHDA and CDR2 SQIVND (reference sequence). Trimming removed 5 bases at V and 1 base at J, with 18 bases between.

Here the CDR3 reads CASSLGQGGMSKAFF. In DNA form, the CDR3 reads TGTGCCAGCAGCTTAGGACAGGGTGGAATGTCGAAGGCTTTCTTT. This chain joins TRBV7-3 and TRBJ1-1, with 8 nucleotides matching TRBD1. With V trimmed by 2 bases and J by 11 bases, 13 bases remained unmatched. This CDR3 is built from 15 residues. CDR1 and CDR2 (germline): SGHTA, FQGTGA.

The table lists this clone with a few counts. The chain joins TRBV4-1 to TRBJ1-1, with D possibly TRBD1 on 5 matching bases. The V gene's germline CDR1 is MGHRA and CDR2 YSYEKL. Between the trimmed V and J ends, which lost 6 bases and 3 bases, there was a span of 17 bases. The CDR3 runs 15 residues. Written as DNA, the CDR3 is TGCGCCAGCAGGCAGGTGGGGCAGGCGGACACTGAAGCTTTCTTT. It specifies CASRQVGQADTEAFF.

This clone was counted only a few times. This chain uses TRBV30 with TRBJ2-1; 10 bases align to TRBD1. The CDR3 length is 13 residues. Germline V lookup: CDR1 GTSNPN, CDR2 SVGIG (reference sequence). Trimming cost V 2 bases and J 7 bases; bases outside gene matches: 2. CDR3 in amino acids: CAWSRTGGNEQFF. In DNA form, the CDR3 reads TGTGCCTGGAGTCGGACAGGGGGTAATGAGCAGTTCTTC.

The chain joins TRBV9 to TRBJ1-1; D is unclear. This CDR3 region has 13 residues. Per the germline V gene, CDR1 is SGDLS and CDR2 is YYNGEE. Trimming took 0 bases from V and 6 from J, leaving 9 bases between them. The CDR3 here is CASSVEPAAEAFF. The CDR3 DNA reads TGTGCCAGCAGCGTAGAGCCGGCGGCTGAAGCTTTCTTT.

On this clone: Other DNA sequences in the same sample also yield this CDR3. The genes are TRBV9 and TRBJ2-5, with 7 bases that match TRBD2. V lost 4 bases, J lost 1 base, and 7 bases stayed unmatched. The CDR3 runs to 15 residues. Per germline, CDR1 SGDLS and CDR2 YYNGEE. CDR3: CASSTRGGSQETQYF. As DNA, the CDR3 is TGTGCCAGCAGCACCCGGGGAGGGAGCCAAGAGACCCAGTACTTC.

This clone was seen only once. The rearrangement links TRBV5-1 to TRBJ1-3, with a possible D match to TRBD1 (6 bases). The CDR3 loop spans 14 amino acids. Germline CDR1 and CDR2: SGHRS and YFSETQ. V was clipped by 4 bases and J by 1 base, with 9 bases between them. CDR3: CASSKQGSGNTIYF. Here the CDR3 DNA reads TGCGCCAGCAGCAAACAGGGATCTGGAAACACCATATATTTT.

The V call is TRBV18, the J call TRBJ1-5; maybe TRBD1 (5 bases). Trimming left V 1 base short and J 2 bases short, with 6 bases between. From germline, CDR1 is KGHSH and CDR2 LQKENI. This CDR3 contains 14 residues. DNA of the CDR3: TGTGCCAGCTCACCACAGGGGCGCAATCAGCCCCAGCATTTT. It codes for CASSPQGRNQPQHF.

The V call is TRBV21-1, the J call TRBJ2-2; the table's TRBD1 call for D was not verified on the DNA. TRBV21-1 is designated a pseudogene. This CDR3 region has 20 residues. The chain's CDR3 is CASSFRKNRDRGLNTGELFF. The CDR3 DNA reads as TGTGCCAGCAGCTTCCGAAAAAATCGAGACAGGGGGCTAAACACCGGGGAGCTGTTTTTT.

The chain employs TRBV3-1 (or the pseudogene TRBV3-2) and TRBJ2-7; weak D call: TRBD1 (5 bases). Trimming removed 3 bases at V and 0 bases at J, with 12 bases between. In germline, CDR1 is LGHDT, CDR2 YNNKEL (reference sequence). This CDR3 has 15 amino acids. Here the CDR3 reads CASSHTRGASYEQYF. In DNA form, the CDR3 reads TGTGCCAGCAGCCATACTCGTGGGGCCTCCTACGAGCAGTACTTC.

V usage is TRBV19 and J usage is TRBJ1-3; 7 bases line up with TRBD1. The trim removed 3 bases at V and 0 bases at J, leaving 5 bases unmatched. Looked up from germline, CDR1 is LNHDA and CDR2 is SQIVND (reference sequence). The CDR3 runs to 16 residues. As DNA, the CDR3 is TGTGCCAGTAGTATCACGACAGGGAGCTCTGGAAACACCATATATTTT. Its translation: CASSITTGSSGNTIYF.

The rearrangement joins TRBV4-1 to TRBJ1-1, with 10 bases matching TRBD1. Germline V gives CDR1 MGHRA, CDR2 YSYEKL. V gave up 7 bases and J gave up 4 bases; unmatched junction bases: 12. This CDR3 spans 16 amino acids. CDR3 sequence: CASNKGQGNFGTEAFF. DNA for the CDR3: TGCGCCAGCAACAAGGGACAGGGGAACTTTGGCACTGAAGCTTTCTTT.

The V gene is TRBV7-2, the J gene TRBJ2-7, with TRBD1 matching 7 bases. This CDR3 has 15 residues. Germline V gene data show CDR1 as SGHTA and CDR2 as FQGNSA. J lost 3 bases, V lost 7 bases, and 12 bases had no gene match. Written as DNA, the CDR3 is TGTGCCAGCAAGGCAATGGGACAGCCCAACTACGAGCAGTACTTC. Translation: CASKAMGQPNYEQYF. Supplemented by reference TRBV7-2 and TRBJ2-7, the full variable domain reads GAGVSQSPSNKVTEKGKDVELRCDPISGHTALYWYRQSLGQGLEFLIYFQGNSAPDKSGLPSDRFSAERTGGSVSTLTIQRTQQEDSAVYLCASKAMGQPNYEQYFGPGTRLTVT.

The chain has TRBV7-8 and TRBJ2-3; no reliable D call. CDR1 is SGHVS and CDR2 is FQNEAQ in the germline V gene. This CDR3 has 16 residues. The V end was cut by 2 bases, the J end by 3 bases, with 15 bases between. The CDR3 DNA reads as TGTGCCAGCAGCTTACTTCCTAGTGGCTATACAGATACGCAGTATTTT. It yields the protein CASSLLPSGYTDTQYF. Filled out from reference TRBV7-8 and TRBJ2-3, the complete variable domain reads GAGVSQSPRYKVAKRGQDVALRCDPISGHVSLFWYQQALGQGPEFLTYFQNEAQLDKSGLPSDRFFAERPEGSVSTLKIQRTQQEDSAVYLCASSLLPSGYTDTQYFGPGTRLTVL.